This T cell receptor (beta chain) stems from a study of blood T cell repertoires in COVID-19. Study background: The study drew acute and convalescent COVID-19 samples from the United States, Italy and Spain.

Original methodology: Reference gene primer amplification gave estimated nucleated cell counts. The data were produced by immunoSEQ multiplex PCR, yet TCRdb's version contains in-frame clones alone and is incomplete. Clone size and V and J calls were adopted from that table, with D and trimming inferred from the DNA. This sample has fewer than 30,000 clones, with roughly nine tenths found just once. The CDR3 contains 15 residues. The V end lost 6 bases, the J end lost 1 base, and 13 bases lay between the germline ends. Germline lookup yields CDR1 SGHAT and CDR2 FQNNGV. Sequenced input: peripheral blood. This clonotype originated in a man over 45 with active COVID-19. The genes are TRBV11-2 and TRBJ2-1; perhaps TRBD2 as D (6 bases). CDR3 amino acids: CASSIGTPSYNEQFF. CDR3 coding DNA: TGTGCCAGCAGTATTGGGACTCCGTCCTACAATGAGCAGTTCTTC.